Below are 32 T cell receptor beta chains sequenced from a single sample in a study of control samples from healthy donors and cancer patients. Sequencing used immunoSEQ multiplex PCR; TCRdb keeps in-frame clones, though not all of them. There are about 120,000 clones in the sample; roughly 92% occur only once, and approximately 0.58% lies in the top ten. The sequencing input was PBMCs. All receptors come from a man at least 80 years old with head and neck cancer.

The chain joins TRBV18 to TRBJ2-7; D may be TRBD1 (6 bases). The V and J ends lost 2 bases and 2 bases respectively, with 13 bases between them. Germline CDR1 reads KGHSH; CDR2 reads LQKENI. The length of the CDR3 is 15 residues. CDR3 DNA: TGTGCCAGCTCACCAGGGGCAGGGGCGGCCTACGAGCAGTACTTC. Protein: CASSPGAGAAYEQYF.

The rearrangement uses TRBV13 and TRBJ2-7, with D perhaps matching TRBD2 (5 bases). The CDR3 is made up of 14 amino acids. The V and J ends lost 5 bases and 4 bases respectively, with 15 bases between them. The germline V gene encodes CDR1 PRHDT and CDR2 FYEKMQ (reference sequence). DNA of the CDR3: TGTGCCAGCAGCCGAGAGCGGAGTCTTTACGAGCAGTACTTC. Translation: CASSRERSLYEQYF.

This clone was recorded once. This chain uses TRBV6-6 with TRBJ1-2, with a possible D match to TRBD1 (5 bases). Germline assignment: CDR1 MNHNY and CDR2 SVGAGI (reference sequence). CDR3 size: 15 residues. Trimming took off 6 bases at V and 2 bases at J, with 16 bases between the two ends. CDR3 sequence (DNA): TGTGCCAGCAGCCACGGCGCAGGGAGGAACTATGGCTACACCTTC. Amino acids: CASSHGAGRNYGYTF.

The chain links TRBV11-3 to TRBJ2-2; TRBD2 is a possible D gene (5 bases). Germline lookup yields CDR1 SGHNT and CDR2 YENEEA. The CDR3 covers 13 residues. With 2 bases removed from V and 5 bases from J, the gap between germline ends came to 6 bases. Written as DNA, the CDR3 is TGTGCCAGCAGCTTAACTAGAACCGGGGAGCTGTTTTTT. The encoded protein is CASSLTRTGELFF.

The chain carries TRBV14 and TRBJ1-2, with TRBD1 matching over 7 bases. V lost 2 bases to trimming and J lost 0 bases; unmatched junction nucleotides: 12. This CDR3 region has 18 residues. CDR1 and CDR2 from the germline V gene are SGHDN and FVKESK. The CDR3 region is CASSQRTGGTSTNYGYTF. In DNA, the CDR3 is TGTGCCAGCAGCCAAAGGACAGGCGGGACCTCTACTAACTATGGCTACACCTTC.

The chain carries TRBV30 and TRBJ2-1; 12 positions agree with TRBD2. Losses at the gene ends were 2 bases for V and 5 bases for J; bases not matched to a gene: 1. Germline CDR1 reads GTSNPN; CDR2 reads SVGIG (reference sequence). This CDR3 spans 14 amino acids. DNA of the CDR3: TGTGCCTGGAGTCGGACTAGCGGGAACAATGAGCAGTTCTTC. It translates to CAWSRTSGNNEQFF.

This chain joins TRBV2 and TRBJ2-7; D is ambiguous. V was shortened by 9 bases and J by 1 base, with 13 bases between the two germline ends. Per germline, CDR1 SNHLY and CDR2 FYNNEI. CDR3 length: 13 residues. In DNA, the CDR3 is TGTGCCAGTGAACGCGGTTGGTCCTACGAGCAGTACTTC. This gives the protein CASERGWSYEQYF.

This chain uses TRBV7-2 with TRBJ2-5; 12 nucleotides align to TRBD2. The CDR3 sequence is 15 residues long. Germline values: CDR1 SGHTA, CDR2 FQGNSA. V shed 2 bases, J shed 3 bases, and the junction held 1 base outside the gene matches. The DNA for the CDR3 is TGTGCCAGCAGCTTAAGGACTAGCGGGGAAGAGACCCAGTACTTC. Its protein is CASSLRTSGEETQYF.

This rearrangement joins TRBV6-4 to TRBJ1-2; tentative D call: TRBD1 (5 bases). V was trimmed by 6 bases and J by 2 bases, leaving 13 bases between them. Germline CDR1 reads MRHNA; CDR2 reads SNTAGT. The CDR3 totals 14 residues. CDR3 coding DNA: TGTGCCAGCAGCAGGGACGGTGGAAACTATGGCTACACCTTC. Residues: CASSRDGGNYGYTF.

The chain recombines TRBV11-2 with TRBJ1-2, with 8 nucleotides matching TRBD1. The V and J ends lost 1 base and 8 bases, in that order; junction bases with no gene match: 3. This CDR3 has 13 residues. Germline V CDR1 and CDR2: SGHAT, FQNNGV. The CDR3 DNA is TGTGCCAGCAGCTTAGTGACAGGGGACGGCTACACCTTC. Translated, it gives CASSLVTGDGYTF.

The chain recombines TRBV25-1 with TRBJ1-2, with D unresolved. Trimming shortened V by 0 bases and J by 6 bases, and 8 bases separated the two germline ends. The germline V gene encodes CDR1 MGHDK and CDR2 SYGVNS. The CDR3 has 13 residues. The CDR3 nucleotides are TGTGCCAGCAGTGAATACCGGTTGGATGGCTACACCTTC. Protein sequence: CASSEYRLDGYTF.

The gene calls are TRBV12-1 and TRBJ1-5. TRBV12-1 is listed as a pseudogene. This CDR3 is built from 16 residues. CDR3 amino acids: CASSFVGGRGNQPQHF. The DNA of the CDR3 is TGTGCCAGCAGCTTTGTCGGGGGAAGAGGGAATCAGCCCCAGCATTTT.

The chain uses TRBV6-2 or TRBV6-3 and TRBJ1-1; D ambiguous. V dropped 6 bases and J dropped 5 bases, with 10 bases sitting between them. The germline V gene has CDR1 MNHEY and CDR2 SVGEGT. The CDR3 length is 12 residues. This CDR3 reads CASSPRDTEAFF. As DNA, the CDR3 is TGTGCCAGCAGCCCCAGAGATACTGAAGCTTTCTTT.

This clone was observed once. The chain's CDR3 is CASSQDRGNNEQFF. The CDR3 coding sequence is TGTGCCAGCAGCCAGGACAGGGGAAACAATGAGCAGTTCTTC. V and J are TRBV11-2 and TRBJ2-1, with 9 bases matching TRBD1. Germline V gives CDR1 SGHAT, CDR2 FQNNGV. The CDR3 is 14 amino acids. V lost 5 bases, J lost 5 bases, and 4 bases stayed unmatched.

This clone was recorded a few times. The chain couples TRBV25-1 to TRBJ1-1; the match to TRBD1 covers 7 bases. Germline trimming cut 4 bases from V and 5 bases from J; bases unmatched to any gene: 4. This CDR3 is 13 amino acids long. CDR1 and CDR2 (germline): MGHDK, SYGVNS. CDR3 sequence: CASSGMGQTEAFF. The CDR3 coding sequence is TGTGCCAGCAGTGGAATGGGACAGACTGAAGCTTTCTTT. Together with reference TRBV25-1 and TRBJ1-1, the CDR3 gives the full variable domain: EADIYQTPRYLVIGTGKKITLECSQTMGHDKMYWYQQDPGMELHLIHYSYGVNSTEKGDLSSESTVSRIRTEHFPLTLESARPSHTSQYLCASSGMGQTEAFFGQGTRLTVV.

The V gene is TRBV6-2 or TRBV6-3, the J gene TRBJ1-5; a weak D match, TRBD1 (6 bases). The V gene lost 3 bases and the J gene lost 6 bases, with 12 bases spanning the gap. Germline V gene data show CDR1 as MNHEY and CDR2 as SVGEGT. The CDR3 contains 14 residues. The CDR3 DNA follows: TGTGCCAGCAGTTATCTACAGGGCGGTCAGCCCCAGCATTTT. Amino acids: CASSYLQGGQPQHF.

This chain uses TRBV19 with TRBJ1-4; TRBD1 is a possible D gene (6 bases). V lost 11 bases and J 3 bases, leaving 13 bases between the germline ends. This CDR3 comprises 13 residues. Germline values: CDR1 LNHDA, CDR2 SQIVND (reference sequence). The DNA for the CDR3 is TGTGCCTCCCGGACAGACCCTAATGAAAAACTGTTTTTT. This encodes CASRTDPNEKLFF.

The chain carries TRBV10-3 and TRBJ2-3, with D perhaps TRBD1 or TRBD2 (5 bases each). This CDR3 contains 12 residues. Trimming shortened V by 9 bases and J by 0 bases, and 7 bases separated the two germline ends. Per germline, CDR1 ENHRY and CDR2 SYGVKD. CDR3 residues: CAIRGSTDTQYF. CDR3 nucleotides: TGTGCCATTCGGGGCAGCACAGATACGCAGTATTTT.

The sample holds one count of this clone. This sequence joins TRBV5-1 and TRBJ1-1; TRBD1 aligns across 7 bases. Germline V gene data show CDR1 as SGHRS and CDR2 as YFSETQ. The V segment lost 5 bases and the J segment 0 bases; nucleotides outside the gene matches: 7. The CDR3 loop spans 15 amino acids. The CDR3 sequence is CASSASGQLNTEAFF. CDR3 DNA: TGCGCCAGCAGTGCTTCGGGACAGTTGAACACTGAAGCTTTCTTT.

The gene calls are TRBV6-6 and TRBJ2-7, with D perhaps TRBD1 or TRBD2 (5 bases each). The germline V gene encodes CDR1 MNHNY and CDR2 SVGAGI (reference sequence). The CDR3 has 11 residues. The germline V and J ends were trimmed by 6 bases and 4 bases, with 7 bases remaining between them. CDR3 sequence (DNA): TGTGCCAGCAGGGGGGAATACGAGCAGTACTTC. Translation gives CASRGEYEQYF.

The chain employs TRBV5-1 and TRBJ2-1; 9 nucleotides line up with TRBD1. Trimming cost V 4 bases and J 8 bases; bases outside gene matches: 10. Per germline, CDR1 SGHRS and CDR2 YFSETQ. The CDR3 loop spans 15 amino acids. The CDR3 nucleotides are TGCGCCAGCAGCGTCTCCGGGACAGGGACCGATGAGCAGTTCTTC. Encoded protein: CASSVSGTGTDEQFF.

The chain recombines TRBV9 with TRBJ1-4; D possibly corresponds to TRBD1 (6 bases). The CDR3 is 15 amino acids. The germline V gene encodes CDR1 SGDLS and CDR2 YYNGEE. V lost 0 bases and J lost 3, with 9 bases in between. The CDR3: CASSVDPGANEKLFF. The CDR3 coding sequence is TGTGCCAGCAGCGTAGATCCAGGGGCTAATGAAAAACTGTTTTTT.

The chain employs TRBV19 and TRBJ1-3; tentative D call: TRBD1 (5 bases). CDR1 is LNHDA, CDR2 SQIVND, per germline (reference sequence). There are 13 residues in the CDR3. Between the trimmed V and J ends, which lost 5 bases and 4 bases, there was a span of 9 bases. The CDR3 is CASSRGIGNTIYF. The DNA for the CDR3 is TGTGCCAGTAGTCGGGGGATCGGAAACACCATATATTTT.

This chain connects TRBV5-6 to TRBJ2-3; TRBD1 aligns across 10 bases. This CDR3 has 15 residues. Germline trimming cut 6 bases from V and 4 bases from J; bases unmatched to any gene: 8. In germline, CDR1 is SGHDT, CDR2 YYEEEE. The CDR3 here is CASKRQGALADTQYF. The CDR3 coding sequence is TGTGCCAGCAAAAGACAGGGGGCTCTCGCAGATACGCAGTATTTT.

The J gene is TRBJ1-2, the V gene TRBV2, with a tentative D call TRBD1 (6 bases). The germline gives CDR1 SNHLY, CDR2 FYNNEI. The CDR3 length is 12 residues. Trimming removed 10 bases at V and 8 bases at J, with 17 bases between. The CDR3 spells CATPLGALGYTF. As DNA, the CDR3 is TGTGCCACCCCCCTGGGGGCGTTGGGCTACACCTTC.

This chain links TRBV27 with TRBJ2-2; perhaps TRBD2 as D (5 bases). The CDR3 contains 17 residues. Trimming took 2 bases from V and 1 from J, leaving 14 bases between them. The V gene's germline CDR1 is MNHEY and CDR2 SMNVEV (reference sequence). The CDR3 protein is CASSLRGSLENTGELFF. CDR3 nucleotide sequence: TGTGCCAGCAGTTTAAGAGGGTCTCTCGAGAACACCGGGGAGCTGTTTTTT.

This chain uses TRBV25-1 with TRBJ2-2, with 8 bases aligning to TRBD2. CDR1 and CDR2 from the germline V gene are MGHDK and SYGVNS. J was trimmed by 7 bases and V by 11 bases; bases with no gene match: 15. This CDR3 contains 15 residues. The CDR3 region has the DNA TGTGCCTCCTCCCCCCCCACTACTAGCGGCGGGGAGCTGTTTTTT. Translated, it gives CASSPPTTSGGELFF.

V usage is TRBV15 and J usage is TRBJ2-3, with D perhaps TRBD2 (5 bases). V dropped 0 bases and J dropped 3 bases, with 19 bases sitting between them. Per germline, CDR1 LNHNV and CDR2 YYDKDF (reference sequence). The CDR3 totals 18 residues. The DNA of the CDR3 is TGTGCCACCAGCAGAGATTTGGTTTCACGGACGGGGACAGATACGCAGTATTTT. This encodes CATSRDLVSRTGTDTQYF.

Notes on this clone: This CDR3 is also generated by other DNA sequences in the sample. The J gene is TRBJ1-1, the V gene TRBV30; D uncertain. Germline V CDR1 and CDR2: GTSNPN, SVGIG (reference sequence). The CDR3 totals 13 residues. Trimming took 1 base from V and 0 from J, leaving 6 bases between them. DNA for the CDR3: TGTGCCTGGAGTGCTGGGATGAACACTGAAGCTTTCTTT. Residues: CAWSAGMNTEAFF.

This clone was counted once. The chain links TRBV4-3 to TRBJ2-7, with D maybe TRBD2 (5 bases). This CDR3 is built from 14 residues. V gave up 3 bases and J gave up 4 bases, with 13 bases separating them. The germline V gene encodes CDR1 LGHNA and CDR2 YSLEER. In DNA form, the CDR3 reads TGCGCCAGCAGCCACCGATTTCCGGGGTACGAGCAGTACTTC. Its protein product is CASSHRFPGYEQYF.

The V and J genes are TRBV2 and TRBJ2-3; D perhaps matches TRBD1 (6 bases). Trimming took off 5 bases at V and 4 bases at J, with 19 bases between the two ends. The CDR3 runs 16 residues. CDR1 and CDR2 (germline): SNHLY, FYNNEI. This CDR3 is CASSTQGIEVADTQYF. The CDR3 DNA reads as TGTGCCAGCAGTACACAGGGAATCGAAGTCGCAGATACGCAGTATTTT.

V is TRBV9 and J is TRBJ1-4, with D hard to call. In germline, CDR1 is SGDLS, CDR2 YYNGEE. Between the trimmed V and J ends, which lost 3 bases and 4 bases, there was a span of 10 bases. CDR3 length: 14 amino acids. The DNA of the CDR3 is TGTGCCAGCAGCGCCAACAGTCGTAATGAAAAACTGTTTTTT. Its translation: CASSANSRNEKLFF.